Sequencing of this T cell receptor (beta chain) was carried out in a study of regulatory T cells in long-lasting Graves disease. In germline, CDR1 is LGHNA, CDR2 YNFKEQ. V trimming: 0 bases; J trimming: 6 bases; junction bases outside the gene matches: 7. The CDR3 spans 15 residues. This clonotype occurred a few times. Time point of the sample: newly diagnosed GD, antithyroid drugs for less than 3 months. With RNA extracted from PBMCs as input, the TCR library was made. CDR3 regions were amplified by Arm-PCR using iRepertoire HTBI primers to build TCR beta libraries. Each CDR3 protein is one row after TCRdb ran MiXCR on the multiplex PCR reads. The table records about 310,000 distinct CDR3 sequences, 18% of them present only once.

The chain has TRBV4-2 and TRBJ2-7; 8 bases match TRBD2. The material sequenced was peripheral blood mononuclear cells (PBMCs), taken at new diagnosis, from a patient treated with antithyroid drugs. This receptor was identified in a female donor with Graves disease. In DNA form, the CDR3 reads TGTGCCAGCAGCCAAGATCTCGTAGCGGGACGCGAGCAGTACTTC. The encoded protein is CASSQDLVAGREQYF.